A selection of T cell receptor beta chains follows, all from one sample in a study of T cell changes during pregnancy in multiple sclerosis. Libraries were prepared by immunoSEQ multiplex PCR; TCRdb keeps only in-frame clonotypes and omits some of them. The sample includes tens of thousands of clones, 90% to 95% seen only once; the top ten take around 4.9%. The sample in question was peripheral blood, obtained in the first trimester of pregnancy. These receptors were obtained from a female donor in good health, enrolled as a control in a pregnancy study. Each CDR3 is given with its conserved first and last residue. The D gene is left open where the match is weak. The listing skips clone size in some rows; elsewhere it reads once, few, many or a size class.

NA	NA	TRBJ1-1	TRBV30	CAWARGAQAFF	TGTGCCTGGGCCAGGGGAGCTCAAGCTTTCTTT
NA	NA	TRBJ2-1	TRBV5-4	CASSLAPSIANEQFF	TGTGCCAGCAGCTTGGCCCCTAGCATCGCCAATGAGCAGTTCTTC
NA	NA	TRBJ1-2	TRBV6-1	CASSERIGGNYGYTF	TGTGCCAGCAGTGAAAGAATCGGAGGGAACTATGGCTACACCTTC
NA	NA	TRBJ1-4	TRBV19	CASSIGAGAGEKLFF	TGTGCCAGTAGTATAGGCGCGGGGGCAGGAGAAAAACTGTTTTTT
NA	NA	TRBJ2-3	TRBV7-6	CASSLRQSNTDTQYF	TGTGCCAGCAGCTTACGACAGTCAAACACAGATACGCAGTATTTT
NA	NA	TRBJ1-2	TRBV18	CASSPGTGGENYGYTF	TGTGCCAGCTCACCGGGAACAGGAGGGGAAAACTATGGCTACACCTTC
NA	NA	TRBJ1-5	TRBV6-5	CASSYSGGDQPQHF	TGTGCCAGCAGTTACTCGGGGGGAGATCAGCCCCAGCATTTT
NA	NA	TRBJ2-7	TRBV2	CASSDMTTGPQYF	TGTGCCAGCAGTGATATGACGACGGGTCCACAGTACTTC
NA	NA	TRBJ2-1	TRBV2	CASSDLGVTYNEQFF	TGTGCCAGCAGTGATCTGGGCGTAACCTACAATGAGCAGTTCTTC
NA	TRBD2	TRBJ2-2	TRBV6-1	CASGLAGGPNGELFF	TGTGCCAGCGGCCTAGCGGGAGGGCCCAACGGGGAGCTGTTTTTT
NA	NA	TRBJ2-1	TRBV11-2	CASSLHNEQFF	TGTGCCAGCAGCCTTCACAATGAGCAGTTCTTC
NA	NA	TRBJ2-7	TRBV5-1	CASSLVGVDEQYF	TGCGCCAGCAGCTTGGTAGGGGTCGACGAGCAGTACTTC
NA	NA	TRBJ1-2	TRBV29-1	CSVEDRAGYTF	TGCAGCGTTGAAGACCGCGCTGGCTACACCTTC
NA	NA	TRBJ1-3	TRBV9	CASSVKQGPGNTIYF	TGTGCCAGCAGCGTCAAACAGGGACCTGGAAACACCATATATTTT
NA	NA	TRBJ1-2	TRBV12-2	CASRLGSLSGTNYGYTF	TGTGCAAGTCGCTTAGGATCCCTCTCCGGGACAAACTATGGCTACACCTTC
once	TRBD1	TRBJ1-2	TRBV4-1	CASSPPGQGYRGYTF	TGCGCCAGCAGTCCACCGGGACAGGGTTATCGCGGCTACACCTTC
NA	NA	TRBJ2-2	TRBV6-4	CASSEKQGNTGELFF	TGTGCCAGCAGTGAGAAACAGGGGAACACCGGGGAGCTGTTTTTT
NA	NA	TRBJ2-1	TRBV29-1	CSVGGGVEQFF	TGCAGCGTTGGAGGAGGAGTTGAGCAGTTCTTC
NA	NA	TRBJ1-2	TRBV11-3	CASSLEAGKGYTF	TGTGCCAGCAGTTTAGAGGCAGGGAAGGGCTACACCTTC
NA	NA	TRBJ1-6	TRBV11-3	CASSLDGAGSPLHF	TGTGCCAGCAGCTTAGATGGGGCCGGTTCACCCCTCCACTTT
NA	TRBD2	TRBJ2-1	TRBV28	CASSVTSGIEQFF	TGTGCCAGCAGTGTCACTAGCGGGATTGAGCAGTTCTTC
NA	NA	TRBJ2-1	TRBV29-1	CSVRGGSYNEQFF	TGCAGCGTCAGGGGCGGCTCCTACAATGAGCAGTTCTTC